The 30 T cell receptor beta chains below were found in one sample sequenced in a study of shared clonotypes between healthy human individuals. The repertoire was sequenced with immunoSEQ multiplex PCR; TCRdb's copy has only in-frame clones and lacks some. Found here are about 380,000 clones, around 96% of them singletons; the top ten hold 0.32%. Sequenced sample: memory CD8+ T cells sorted from blood. Subset specified: CD45RO+ cells pooled with CCR7-negative TemRA cells. The source of these receptors is a man aged 30 to 39 in good health.

This clone was seen once. This chain links TRBV6-6 with TRBJ2-1, with D perhaps TRBD2 (5 bases). The CDR3 has 14 residues. In germline, CDR1 is MNHNY, CDR2 SVGAGI (reference sequence). V dropped 4 bases and J dropped 9 bases, with 16 bases sitting between them. The chain's CDR3 is CASSSSLGASEQFF. The CDR3 DNA follows: TGTGCCAGCAGTTCCTCCTTGGGAGCGTCTGAGCAGTTCTTC.

This chain joins TRBV7-9 and TRBJ2-6; the match to TRBD1 covers 7 bases. The trim removed 5 bases at V and 2 bases at J, leaving 3 bases unmatched. CDR3 size: 15 residues. Germline V gene data show CDR1 as SEHNR and CDR2 as FQNEAQ (reference sequence). The CDR3 nucleotides are TGTGCCAGCAGCAAGGGGACAGCTGGGGCCAACGTCCTGACTTTC. Protein product: CASSKGTAGANVLTF. Full variable domain (outside the CDR3, taken from reference TRBV7-9 and TRBJ2-6): DTGVSQNPRHKITKRGQNVTFRCDPISEHNRLYWYRQTLGQGPEFLTYFQNEAQLEKSRLLSDRFSAERPKGSFSTLEIQRTEQGDSAMYLCASSKGTAGANVLTFGAGSRLTVL.

This rearrangement joins TRBV7-9 to TRBJ2-2, with TRBD1 as a possible D gene (6 bases). CDR1 SEHNR and CDR2 FQNEAQ come from the germline V gene (reference sequence). CDR3 length: 15 residues. With 2 bases removed from V and 4 bases from J, the gap between germline ends came to 11 bases. The CDR3 DNA sequence: TGTGCCAGCAGCTTACAGGGGTGGAGCACCGGGGAGCTGTTTTTT. It is translated as CASSLQGWSTGELFF.

The rearrangement joins TRBV6-1 to TRBJ1-4, with unresolved D. V lost 2 bases and J lost 3, with 4 bases in between. The germline V gene encodes CDR1 MNHNS and CDR2 SASEGT. The CDR3 covers 13 residues. Here the CDR3 reads CASSERSNEKLFF. In nucleotides, the CDR3 is TGTGCCAGCAGTGAACGTTCTAATGAAAAACTGTTTTTT.

DNA for the CDR3: TGTGCCAGCACTAGCGGGAGTTACGAGCAGTACTTC. It specifies CASTSGSYEQYF. The rearrangement uses TRBV6-5 and TRBJ2-7, with 10 nucleotides matching TRBD2. Trimming took 7 bases from V and 4 from J; bases not matched to a gene: 1. The germline CDR1 and CDR2 sequences are MNHEY and SVGAGI. The CDR3 sequence is 12 residues long.

V and J are TRBV27 and TRBJ2-6; 8 nucleotides agree with TRBD1. V lost 2 bases and J lost 9; bases outside the gene matches: 3. This CDR3 has 14 residues. Germline loops: CDR1 MNHEY, CDR2 SMNVEV (reference sequence). The DNA for the CDR3 is TGTGCCAGCAGTTTAGGGACAGGCGGCAACGTCCTGACTTTC. It is translated as CASSLGTGGNVLTF.

The chain has TRBV28 and TRBJ2-7; D gene unclear. Trimming removed 2 bases from V and 9 bases from J, with 20 bases in between. Germline CDR1 is MDHEN and CDR2 is SYDVKM. The length of the CDR3 is 15 residues. This CDR3 is CASSLDGRPSLGQYF. CDR3 DNA sequence: TGTGCCAGCAGTTTAGATGGGCGGCCCTCCCTTGGGCAGTACTTC.

This chain connects TRBV5-1 to TRBJ1-1; D is undetermined. Trimming shortened V by 1 base and J by 4 bases, and 14 bases separated the two germline ends. This CDR3 has 15 residues. Germline CDR1 and CDR2: SGHRS and YFSETQ. CDR3 residues: CASSLLAGPSTEAFF. The CDR3 DNA sequence: TGCGCCAGCAGCTTGTTAGCAGGCCCGAGCACTGAAGCTTTCTTT.

The V gene is TRBV27, the J gene TRBJ2-3; 10 bases agree with TRBD2. Germline CDR1 and CDR2: MNHEY and SMNVEV (reference sequence). The trim removed 2 bases at V and 3 bases at J, leaving 5 bases unmatched. This CDR3 is 16 amino acids long. In DNA, the CDR3 is TGTGCCAGCAGTTTAAGTCCTAGCGGGAGTACAGATACGCAGTATTTT. This codes for CASSLSPSGSTDTQYF.

The chain carries TRBV7-9 and TRBJ2-7, with D unresolved. The V gene lost 5 bases and the J gene lost 4 bases, with 6 bases spanning the gap. The CDR3 spans 11 residues. Per the germline V gene, CDR1 is SEHNR and CDR2 is FQNEAQ (reference sequence). The CDR3 here is CASSNLYEQYF. CDR3 DNA sequence: TGTGCCAGCAGCAACCTTTACGAGCAGTACTTC.

The chain's CDR3 is CAISESGQWGEKLFF. In DNA form, the CDR3 reads TGTGCCATCAGTGAGTCTGGACAGTGGGGTGAAAAACTGTTTTTT. V gene TRBV10-3 combines with J gene TRBJ1-4; the D gene is possibly TRBD1 (6 bases). V gave up 0 bases and J gave up 7 bases, with 12 bases separating them. The CDR3 runs 15 residues. CDR1 is ENHRY, CDR2 SYGVKD, per germline.

This chain connects TRBV9 to TRBJ2-2; 8 bases line up with TRBD2. V gave up 3 bases and J gave up 4 bases; unmatched junction bases: 5. From germline, CDR1 is SGDLS and CDR2 YYNGEE. The CDR3 sequence is 15 residues long. The CDR3 DNA follows: TGTGCCAGCAGCGCCAATAGCGGGGTCACCGGGGAGCTGTTTTTT. Its translation is CASSANSGVTGELFF.

The genes are TRBV5-1 and TRBJ1-4; TRBD1 matches at 10 bases. Germline CDR1 SGHRS, CDR2 YFSETQ. The length of the CDR3 is 16 residues. V lost 3 bases, J lost 8 bases, and 10 bases stayed unmatched. CDR3: CASSWGRTGGSEKLFF. CDR3 in DNA: TGCGCCAGCAGCTGGGGCCGGACAGGGGGAAGCGAAAAACTGTTTTTT. The whole variable domain, filled in from reference TRBV5-1 and TRBJ1-4, reads KAGVTQTPRYLIKTRGQQVTLSCSPISGHRSVSWYQQTPGQGLQFLFEYFSETQRNKGNFPGRFSGRQFSNSRSEMNVSTLELGDSALYLCASSWGRTGGSEKLFFGSGTQLSVL.

The rearrangement joins TRBV14 to TRBJ1-2, with no clear D. The CDR3 length is 14 residues. Germline V gene sequence: CDR1 SGHDN, CDR2 FVKESK. Trimming took 4 bases from V and 3 from J, leaving 12 bases between them. In nucleotides, the CDR3 is TGTGCCAGCAGCCGGGCGACATGGGACTATGGCTACACCTTC. Protein: CASSRATWDYGYTF.

The J gene is TRBJ1-2, the V gene TRBV27; D gene unclear. Germline CDR1 reads MNHEY; CDR2 reads SMNVEV (reference sequence). Deletions cut 8 bases from V and 1 base from J, with 14 bases between. The CDR3 loop spans 14 amino acids. CDR3 in amino acids: CASSFKPHNYGYTF. CDR3 coding DNA: TGTGCCAGCTCATTCAAGCCTCATAACTATGGCTACACCTTC.

Turning to this clone: Other DNA variants within this sample encode the same CDR3. This chain uses TRBV28 with TRBJ1-1; D remains ambiguous. The CDR3 runs to 13 residues. V was cut by 3 bases and J by 2 bases, with 7 bases left in between. CDR1 and CDR2 from the germline V gene are MDHEN and SYDVKM. CDR3 in DNA: TGTGCCAGCAGTTTTCGGCCCAACACTGAAGCTTTCTTT. Translated: CASSFRPNTEAFF.

The V call is TRBV27, the J call TRBJ2-7; 12 bases match TRBD2. The CDR3 consists of 16 residues. Losses at the gene ends were 5 bases for V and 7 bases for J; bases not matched to a gene: 12. From germline, CDR1 is MNHEY and CDR2 SMNVEV (reference sequence). In DNA form, the CDR3 reads TGTGCCAGCAGTCCTTCTAGCGGGAGGGCCAGACGAGAGCAGTACTTC. Protein: CASSPSSGRARREQYF.

Concerning this clone itself: This sample also contains other DNA sequences that code for the same CDR3. The chain couples TRBV20-1 to TRBJ1-3; unclear D gene. The CDR3 sequence is 11 residues long. The germline CDR1 and CDR2 sequences are DFQATT and SNEGSKA (reference sequence). Trimming removed 1 base at V and 4 bases at J, with 2 bases between. CDR3: CSARVGNTIYF. Written as DNA, the CDR3 is TGCAGTGCTAGAGTGGGAAACACCATATATTTT.

This clone came up once. This chain joins TRBV2 and TRBJ2-3, with D unresolved. The CDR3 has 14 residues. Germline CDR1 SNHLY, CDR2 FYNNEI. The germline V and J ends were trimmed by 7 bases and 4 bases, with 15 bases remaining between them. The CDR3 bases are TGTGCCAGCATCGTCGGTAGAAGGGCAGATACGCAGTATTTT. Encoded protein: CASIVGRRADTQYF.

This clone came up a few times. This chain uses TRBV27 with TRBJ1-5; TRBD1 is a possible D gene (6 bases). This CDR3 is built from 14 residues. CDR1 and CDR2 from the germline V gene are MNHEY and SMNVEV (reference sequence). V lost 3 bases and J lost 3, with 9 bases in between. For the CDR3, the DNA is TGTGCCAGCAGTTTGGGGGGACACAATCAGCCCCAGCATTTT. Translated, it gives CASSLGGHNQPQHF.

The chain employs TRBV4-2 and TRBJ2-7, with 7 bases identical to TRBD2. This CDR3 has 18 residues. Trimming cost V 3 bases and J 2 bases; bases outside gene matches: 16. CDR1 LGHNA and CDR2 YNFKEQ come from the germline V gene. The CDR3 DNA reads TGTGCCAGCAGCCACTCCCAGGGAGCGGGGAGAGTCACCTACGAGCAGTACTTC. Its translation: CASSHSQGAGRVTYEQYF.

This clone was seen only once. The chain recombines TRBV5-4 with TRBJ2-1; 9 bases map to TRBD1. In germline, CDR1 is SGHNT, CDR2 YYREEE (reference sequence). This CDR3 has 16 amino acids. J lost 4 bases, V lost 4 bases, and 9 bases had no gene match. The CDR3 DNA reads as TGTGCCAGCAGCCAGATCGGACAGGGGATTTACAATGAGCAGTTCTTC. This codes for CASSQIGQGIYNEQFF.

The rearrangement uses TRBV5-1 and TRBJ2-1; 11 bases align to TRBD2. Germline V CDR1 and CDR2: SGHRS, YFSETQ. V lost 5 bases, J lost 2 bases, and 6 bases stayed unmatched. The CDR3 has 16 amino acids. For the CDR3, the DNA is TGCGCCAGCAGTCCGGATAGCGGGAGGGCCTACAATGAGCAGTTCTTC. It codes for CASSPDSGRAYNEQFF.

The chain uses TRBV5-1 and TRBJ2-7; 7 bases match TRBD2. The CDR3 runs to 19 residues. J gave up 2 bases and V 0 bases, and 17 bases lay outside the gene matches. Looked up from germline, CDR1 is SGHRS and CDR2 is YFSETQ. CDR3 sequence (DNA): TGCGCCAGCAGCTTGGTAGCCCCGGGCCCGCGGGAGTTTCCCTACGAGCAGTACTTC. Its translation: CASSLVAPGPREFPYEQYF. The full variable domain, completed using reference TRBV5-1 and TRBJ2-7, is KAGVTQTPRYLIKTRGQQVTLSCSPISGHRSVSWYQQTPGQGLQFLFEYFSETQRNKGNFPGRFSGRQFSNSRSEMNVSTLELGDSALYLCASSLVAPGPREFPYEQYFGPGTRLTVT.

The chain uses TRBV28 and TRBJ2-7, with 7 bases identical to TRBD2. Germline assignment: CDR1 MDHEN and CDR2 SYDVKM. This CDR3 is built from 16 residues. The V segment lost 5 bases and the J segment 4 bases; nucleotides outside the gene matches: 14. This chain's CDR3 is CASSADSGPGGYEQYF. The DNA of the CDR3 is TGTGCCAGCAGTGCTGATAGCGGGCCTGGTGGGTACGAGCAGTACTTC.

This rearrangement joins TRBV7-9 to TRBJ2-2; either TRBD1 or TRBD2 may fit D (5 bases each). V gave up 1 base and J gave up 6 bases, with 12 bases separating them. The CDR3 runs to 15 residues. Germline-derived CDR1 and CDR2 are SEHNR and FQNEAQ (reference sequence). CDR3 protein: CASSLVGVTPGELFF. The CDR3 nucleotides are TGTGCCAGCAGCTTAGTGGGGGTGACGCCCGGGGAGCTGTTTTTT.

J is TRBJ2-2 and V is TRBV2; no firm D call. The germline V gene has CDR1 SNHLY and CDR2 FYNNEI. V was pared by 0 bases and J by 5 bases, with 7 bases between. The CDR3 runs 14 residues. The DNA of the CDR3 is TGTGCCAGCAGTGAAGCCCAACAGACCGGGGAGCTGTTTTTT. It encodes CASSEAQQTGELFF.

Concerning this clone: The junction and the germline gene differ at one end; a read error may be behind it. The V and J genes are TRBV7-9 and TRBJ2-4; TRBD1 might be the D (5 bases). The CDR3 spans 12 residues. Germline assignment: CDR1 SEHNR and CDR2 FQNEAQ (reference sequence). The CDR3 here is CASSLGGREVNF. The DNA of the CDR3 is TGTGCCAGCAGCTTAGGCGGCAGGGAAGTGAACTTC.

This clone was picked up a small number of times. V usage is TRBV13 and J usage is TRBJ2-3, with D perhaps matching TRBD2 (5 bases). Between the trimmed V and J ends, which lost 5 bases and 5 bases, there was a span of 20 bases. The CDR3 totals 16 residues. Germline V gives CDR1 PRHDT, CDR2 FYEKMQ (reference sequence). The CDR3 region has the DNA TGTGCCAGCAGCCCTCTAGCCAGGTTTGCTATAGATACGCAGTATTTT. Amino acids: CASSPLARFAIDTQYF. The variable domain in full, completed from reference TRBV13 and TRBJ2-3, reads AAGVIQSPRHLIKEKRETATLKCYPIPRHDTVYWYQQGPGQDPQFLISFYEKMQSDKGSIPDRFSAQQFSDYHSELNMSSLELGDSALYFCASSPLARFAIDTQYFGPGTRLTVL.

The chain employs TRBV12-5 and TRBJ2-3; 7 nucleotides line up with TRBD2. Germline CDR1 is LGHNT and CDR2 is FRNRAP. V dropped 7 bases and J dropped 5; count of bases not matched to a gene: 9. CDR3 length: 14 amino acids. CDR3 loop: CASAKWGGEDTQYF. In DNA form, the CDR3 reads TGTGCTAGTGCCAAGTGGGGGGGAGAAGATACGCAGTATTTT.